Included here is one TCR beta chain sequence, with context. This entry belongs to a study of T cell changes during pregnancy in multiple sclerosis. The V end was cut by 0 bases, the J end by 0 bases, with 7 bases between. Germline V CDR1 and CDR2: SGHRS, YFSETQ. The CDR3 has 15 amino acids. TCRdb's copy holds only in-frame clones and misses some; the assay was immunoSEQ multiplex PCR. In the table there are under 60,000 clones, approximately 94% of which are singletons. This sample comprised CD4+ T cells from peripheral blood mononuclear cells, obtained in the third trimester of pregnancy. This TCR came from a female donor with multiple sclerosis, enrolled in a pregnancy study. This chain links TRBV5-1 with TRBJ1-5, with D possibly being TRBD1 (5 bases). The CDR3: CASSLEGHSNQPQHF. The CDR3 nucleotides read TGCGCCAGCAGCTTGGAGGGGCATAGCAATCAGCCCCAGCATTTT.